A single T cell receptor beta chain is shown here with its context. No antigen is known for it. The entirety of the isolated RNA underwent reverse transcription, so expressed TCRB transcripts were sequenced. The assay was immunoSEQ multiplex PCR, and TCRdb's table has in-frame clones only and misses some. The table lists 150,000 or so clones, 40% to 60% of them singletons. This entry comes from a study of beta chain features in type 1 diabetes. Findings of the study overall: Fewer insertions but more deletions were seen at VDJ junctions in type 1 diabetes patients. Sampled from patients, naive, central memory and Treg TCRB repertoires appeared more similar than those sampled from healthy donors.

V dropped 6 bases and J dropped 5; count of bases not matched to a gene: 24. Germline V lookup: CDR1 ENHRY, CDR2 SYGVKD. This CDR3 spans 21 amino acids. This sequence joins TRBV10-3 and TRBJ2-7; TRBD2 matches at 14 bases. The source material was Tregs from blood. The TCR originated in a man aged 18 to 30 in good health. CDR3 coding DNA: TGTGCCATCAGACCCAATTGGGGACTAGCGGGAGTAAGTGTATTTCCTCACGAGCAGTACTTC. Translating gives CAIRPNWGLAGVSVFPHEQYF.